Below are 12 T cell receptor beta chains sequenced from a single sample in a study of blood T cell repertoires in COVID-19. Generated by immunoSEQ multiplex PCR, the TCRdb table keeps only in-frame clones and is missing some. This sample has approximately 160,000 clones, with about 80% found just once. Sequencing used peripheral blood. The receptors come from a man aged 55 to 70 with acute or convalescent COVID-19.

The V gene is TRBV9, the J gene TRBJ1-2; possible D gene TRBD1, 6 bases. V lost 4 bases to trimming and J lost 14 bases, with 15 bases between them. The germline CDR1 and CDR2 sequences are SGDLS and YYNGEE. The CDR3 length is 11 residues. The DNA of the CDR3 is TGTGCCAGCAGCCTCGGACAGCGGATTACCTTC. Amino acids: CASSLGQRITF. The full variable domain, in which reference TRBV9 and TRBJ1-2 provide the parts outside the CDR3, is DSGVTQTPKHLITATGQRVTLRCSPRSGDLSVYWYQQSLDQGLQFLIQYYNGEERAKGNILERFSAQQFPDLHSELNLSSLELGDSALYFCASSLGQRITFGSGTRLTVV.

This clone occurred a few times. The gene calls are TRBV5-4 and TRBJ1-2, with D perhaps matching TRBD1 (5 bases). Per germline, CDR1 SGHNT and CDR2 YYREEE (reference sequence). V was shortened by 4 bases and J by 2 bases, with 18 bases between the two germline ends. The CDR3 consists of 16 residues. CDR3 sequence reads: CASSNAGGTANYGYTF. The DNA of the CDR3 is TGTGCCAGCAGCAACGCTGGGGGGACCGCGAACTATGGCTACACCTTC.

This chain uses TRBV3-1 (or the pseudogene TRBV3-2) with TRBJ2-5; D is perhaps TRBD2 (7 bases). Germline CDR1 LGHDT, CDR2 YNNKEL (reference sequence). The CDR3 is 14 residues long. Trimming took 2 bases from V and 1 from J, leaving 8 bases between them. This chain's CDR3 is CASSQRGGQETQYF. For the CDR3, the DNA is TGTGCCAGCAGCCAAAGGGGGGGCCAAGAGACCCAGTACTTC.

A single count supports this clone. The chain is built from TRBV6-2 or TRBV6-3 and TRBJ1-1, with no clear D. Trimming shortened V by 2 bases and J by 1 base, and 14 bases separated the two germline ends. Germline V lookup: CDR1 MNHEY, CDR2 SVGEGT. CDR3 length equals 16 residues. CDR3 bases: TGTGCCAGCAGTTACGACCCTACGGGTCCGAACACTGAAGCTTTCTTT. Translation gives CASSYDPTGPNTEAFF.

This sequence joins TRBV19 and TRBJ1-2; a weak D match, TRBD1 (5 bases). CDR1 is LNHDA and CDR2 is SQIVND in the germline V gene (reference sequence). Trimming cost V 8 bases and J 3 bases, with 25 bases left between them. This CDR3 comprises 17 residues. CDR3 bases: TGTGCCAGTGGCCCCGAGCTCGACAGACCTCTGGACTATGGCTACACCTTC. Its protein is CASGPELDRPLDYGYTF.

The V call is TRBV27, the J call TRBJ1-1, with no clear D. The germline gives CDR1 MNHEY, CDR2 SMNVEV (reference sequence). Trimming stripped 1 base from V and 0 bases from J, with 3 bases between. The CDR3 contains 13 residues. The CDR3 is CASSLLVNTEAFF. As DNA, the CDR3 is TGTGCCAGCAGTTTATTAGTGAACACTGAAGCTTTCTTT.

The chain recombines TRBV6-6 with TRBJ2-3, with D maybe TRBD2 (5 bases). Germline values: CDR1 MNHNY, CDR2 SVGAGI (reference sequence). V lost 2 bases and J 0 bases, leaving 12 bases between the germline ends. The CDR3 sequence is 16 residues long. The DNA of the CDR3 is TGTGCCAGCAGTTACCGTTCCCGCGGGAGCACAGATACGCAGTATTTT. Its protein product is CASSYRSRGSTDTQYF.

The gene calls are TRBV6-5 and TRBJ1-1, with 11 bases aligning to TRBD1. This CDR3 is built from 15 residues. Germline CDR1 reads MNHEY; CDR2 reads SVGAGI. Germline trimming cut 5 bases from V and 4 bases from J; bases unmatched to any gene: 6. The CDR3 coding sequence is TGTGCCAGCAGTCCAGGGACAGGGGGTCTCACTGAAGCTTTCTTT. It translates to CASSPGTGGLTEAFF.

This chain connects TRBV19 to TRBJ1-5; 8 bases line up with TRBD1. V gave up 11 bases and J gave up 6 bases; unmatched junction bases: 9. Germline CDR1 and CDR2: LNHDA and SQIVND (reference sequence). The CDR3 runs to 13 residues. The CDR3 coding sequence is TGTGCCGCCTCTAGCAGGGGGCCTCAGCCCCAGCATTTT. It is translated as CAASSRGPQPQHF.

The CDR3 nucleotides read TGTGCCAGTAGTCCCGGGACAGGGGCATGGGAGCAGTACTTC. Its translation is CASSPGTGAWEQYF. This sequence joins TRBV19 and TRBJ2-7, with 10 nucleotides matching TRBD1. The CDR3 spans 14 residues. Losses at the gene ends were 5 bases for V and 7 bases for J; bases not matched to a gene: 8. Germline loops: CDR1 LNHDA, CDR2 SQIVND (reference sequence). The variable domain in full, with the rest retrieved from reference TRBV19 and TRBJ2-7, is DGGITQSPKYLFRKEGQNVTLSCEQNLNHDAMYWYRQDPGQGLRLIYYSQIVNDFQKGDIAEGYSVSREKKESFPLTVTSAQKNPTAFYLCASSPGTGAWEQYFGPGTRLTVT.

Note on this clone: A clone one base away is much larger, so this may be a read error. The V gene is TRBV6-1, the J gene TRBJ1-1; no reliable D call. Germline loops: CDR1 MNHNS, CDR2 SASEGT. There are 12 residues in the CDR3. Trimming took 5 bases from V and 5 from J, leaving 9 bases between them. CDR3 amino acids: CASSPRRTEAFF. CDR3 DNA sequence: TGTGCCAGCAGTCCCAGGAGGACTGAAGCTTTCTTT.

Details on this clone: The identical CDR3 is also encoded by other nucleotide sequences in the sample. The chain joins TRBV27 to TRBJ2-5, with D possibly TRBD1 on 7 matching bases. The CDR3 extends over 13 amino acids. Between the trimmed V and J ends, which lost 6 bases and 4 bases, there was a span of 12 bases. Germline assignment: CDR1 MNHEY and CDR2 SMNVEV (reference sequence). The CDR3 DNA reads TGTGCCAGCAGCCGACAGGGAGGAGAGACCCAGTACTTC. It yields the protein CASSRQGGETQYF.